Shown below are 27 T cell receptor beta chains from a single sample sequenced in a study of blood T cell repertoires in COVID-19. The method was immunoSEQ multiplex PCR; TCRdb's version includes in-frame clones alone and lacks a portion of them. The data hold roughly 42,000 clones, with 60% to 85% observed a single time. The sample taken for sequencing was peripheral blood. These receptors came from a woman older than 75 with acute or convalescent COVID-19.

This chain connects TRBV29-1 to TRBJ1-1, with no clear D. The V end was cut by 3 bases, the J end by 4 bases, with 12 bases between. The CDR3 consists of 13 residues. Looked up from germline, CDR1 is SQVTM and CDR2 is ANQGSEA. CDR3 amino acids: CSVDLELGTEAFF. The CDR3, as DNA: TGCAGCGTTGATCTGGAGTTGGGCACTGAAGCTTTCTTT.

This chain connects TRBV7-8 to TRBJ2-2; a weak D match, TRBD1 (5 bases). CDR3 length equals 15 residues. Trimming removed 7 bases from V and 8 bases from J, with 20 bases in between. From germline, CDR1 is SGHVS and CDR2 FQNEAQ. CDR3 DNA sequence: TGTGCCAGCAACTTTAGGGGCCCCTCGACTGGGGAGCTGTTTTTT. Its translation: CASNFRGPSTGELFF. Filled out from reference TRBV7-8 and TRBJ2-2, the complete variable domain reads GAGVSQSPRYKVAKRGQDVALRCDPISGHVSLFWYQQALGQGPEFLTYFQNEAQLDKSGLPSDRFFAERPEGSVSTLKIQRTQQEDSAVYLCASNFRGPSTGELFFGEGSRLTVL.

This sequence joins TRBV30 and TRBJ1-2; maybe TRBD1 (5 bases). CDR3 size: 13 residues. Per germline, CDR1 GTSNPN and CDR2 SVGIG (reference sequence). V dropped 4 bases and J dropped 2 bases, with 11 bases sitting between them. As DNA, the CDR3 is TGTGCCTGGAACGGGGGAAGGAACTATGGCTACACCTTC. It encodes CAWNGGRNYGYTF.

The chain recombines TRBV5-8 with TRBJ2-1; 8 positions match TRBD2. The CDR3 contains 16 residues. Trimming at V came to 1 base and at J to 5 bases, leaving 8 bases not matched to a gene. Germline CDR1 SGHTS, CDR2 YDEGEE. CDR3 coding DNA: TGTGCCAGCAGCTTGCGCAGCGGGAGTTGGAACAATGAGCAGTTCTTC. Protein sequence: CASSLRSGSWNNEQFF.

The DNA of the CDR3 is TGTGCCAGTAGTAAGCGGGCCCCATCAGGGCGGGGGACGGGGCCCCAGCATTTT. Amino acids: CASSKRAPSGRGTGPQHF. This sequence joins TRBV19 and TRBJ1-5; D may be TRBD1 (5 bases). In germline, CDR1 is LNHDA, CDR2 SQIVND (reference sequence). With 4 bases removed from V and 9 bases from J, the gap between germline ends came to 28 bases. The CDR3 has 18 amino acids.

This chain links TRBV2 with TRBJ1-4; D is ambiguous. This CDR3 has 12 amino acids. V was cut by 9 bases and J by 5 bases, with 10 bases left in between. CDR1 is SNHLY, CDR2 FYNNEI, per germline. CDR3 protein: CASTVRNEKLFF. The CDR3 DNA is TGTGCCAGTACGGTACGGAATGAAAAACTGTTTTTT.

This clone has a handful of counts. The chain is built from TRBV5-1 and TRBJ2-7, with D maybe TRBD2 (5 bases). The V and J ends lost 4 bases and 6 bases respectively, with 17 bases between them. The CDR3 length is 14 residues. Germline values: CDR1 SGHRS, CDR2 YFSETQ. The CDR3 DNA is TGCGCCAGCAGCCTGAACGGAGGAGAGGGCGAGCAGTACTTC. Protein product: CASSLNGGEGEQYF.

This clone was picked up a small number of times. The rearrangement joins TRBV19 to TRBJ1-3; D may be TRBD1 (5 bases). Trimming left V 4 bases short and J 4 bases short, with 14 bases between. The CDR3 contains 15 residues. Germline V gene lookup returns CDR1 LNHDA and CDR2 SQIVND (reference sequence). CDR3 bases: TGTGCCAGTAGTACCCGCCTGACAGCCGGAAACACCATATATTTT. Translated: CASSTRLTAGNTIYF.

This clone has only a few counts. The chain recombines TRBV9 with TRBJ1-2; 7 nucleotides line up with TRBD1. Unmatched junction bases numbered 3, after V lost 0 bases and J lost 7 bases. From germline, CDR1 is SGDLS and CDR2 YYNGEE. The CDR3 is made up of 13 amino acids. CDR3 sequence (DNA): TGTGCCAGCAGCGTAGTAGGGGGCTCTGGCTACACCTTC. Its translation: CASSVVGGSGYTF.

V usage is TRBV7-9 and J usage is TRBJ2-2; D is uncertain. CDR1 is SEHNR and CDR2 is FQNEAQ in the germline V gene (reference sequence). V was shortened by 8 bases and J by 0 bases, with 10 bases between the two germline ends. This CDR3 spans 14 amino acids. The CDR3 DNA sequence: TGTGCCAGCCTCCCGAGCCCGAACACCGGGGAGCTGTTTTTT. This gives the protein CASLPSPNTGELFF.

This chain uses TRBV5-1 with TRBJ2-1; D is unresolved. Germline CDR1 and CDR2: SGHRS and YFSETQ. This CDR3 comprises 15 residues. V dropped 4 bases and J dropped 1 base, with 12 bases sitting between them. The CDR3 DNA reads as TGCGCCAGCAGCCGTAACTCAGGATCCTACAATGAGCAGTTCTTC. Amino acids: CASSRNSGSYNEQFF.

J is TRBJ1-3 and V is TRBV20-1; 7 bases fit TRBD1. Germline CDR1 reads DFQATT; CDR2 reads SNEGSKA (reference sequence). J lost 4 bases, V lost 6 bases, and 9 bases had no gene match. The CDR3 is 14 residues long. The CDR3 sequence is CSASQGQTGNTIYF. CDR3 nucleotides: TGCAGTGCCAGTCAGGGACAGACGGGAAACACCATATATTTT.

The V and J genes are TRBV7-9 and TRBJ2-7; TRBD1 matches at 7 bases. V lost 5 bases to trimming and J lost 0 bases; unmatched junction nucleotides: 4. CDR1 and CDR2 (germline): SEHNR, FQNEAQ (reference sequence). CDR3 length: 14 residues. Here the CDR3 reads CASSPDRTSYEQYF. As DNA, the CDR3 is TGTGCCAGCAGCCCGGACAGGACCTCCTACGAGCAGTACTTC. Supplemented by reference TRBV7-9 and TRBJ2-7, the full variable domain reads DTGVSQNPRHKITKRGQNVTFRCDPISEHNRLYWYRQTLGQGPEFLTYFQNEAQLEKSRLLSDRFSAERPKGSFSTLEIQRTEQGDSAMYLCASSPDRTSYEQYFGPGTRLTVT.

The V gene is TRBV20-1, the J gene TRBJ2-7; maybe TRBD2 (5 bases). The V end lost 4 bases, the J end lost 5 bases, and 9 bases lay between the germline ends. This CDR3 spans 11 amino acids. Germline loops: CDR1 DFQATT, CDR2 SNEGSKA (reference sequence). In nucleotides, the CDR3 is TGCAGTGCTATTGGACTGAACGAGCAGTACTTC. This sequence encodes CSAIGLNEQYF.

The CDR3 protein is CASSPLGGPTNEKLFF. In DNA form, the CDR3 reads TGCGCCAGCAGCCCCCTAGGCGGTCCAACTAATGAAAAACTGTTTTTT. The chain is built from TRBV4-1 and TRBJ1-4; D ambiguous. The length of the CDR3 is 16 residues. CDR1 and CDR2 from the germline V gene are MGHRA and YSYEKL. V was shortened by 4 bases and J by 0 bases, with 12 bases between the two germline ends.

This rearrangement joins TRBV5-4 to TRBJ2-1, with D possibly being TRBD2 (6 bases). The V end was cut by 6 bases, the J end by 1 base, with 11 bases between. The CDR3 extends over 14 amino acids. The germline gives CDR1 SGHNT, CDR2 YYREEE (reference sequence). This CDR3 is CASKREQSYNEQFF. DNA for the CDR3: TGTGCCAGCAAACGGGAGCAATCCTACAATGAGCAGTTCTTC.

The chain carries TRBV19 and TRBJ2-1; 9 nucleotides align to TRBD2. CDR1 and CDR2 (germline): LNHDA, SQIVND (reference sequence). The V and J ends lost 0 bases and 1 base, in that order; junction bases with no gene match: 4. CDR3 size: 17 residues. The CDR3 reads CASSIEAGGYSYNEQFF. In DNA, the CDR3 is TGTGCCAGTAGTATAGAGGCGGGAGGGTATTCCTACAATGAGCAGTTCTTC.

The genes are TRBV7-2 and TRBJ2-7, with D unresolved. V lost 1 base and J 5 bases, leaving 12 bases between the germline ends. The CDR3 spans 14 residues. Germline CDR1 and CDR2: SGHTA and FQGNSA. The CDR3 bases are TGTGCCAGCAGCTTAGGCCCAGTCGCGGACGAGCAGTACTTC. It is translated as CASSLGPVADEQYF.

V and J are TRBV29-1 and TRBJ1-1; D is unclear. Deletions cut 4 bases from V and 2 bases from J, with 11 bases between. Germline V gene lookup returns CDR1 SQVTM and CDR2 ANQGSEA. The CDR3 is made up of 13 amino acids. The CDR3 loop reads CSVVEFLNTEAFF. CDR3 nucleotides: TGCAGCGTTGTGGAGTTCTTAAACACTGAAGCTTTCTTT.

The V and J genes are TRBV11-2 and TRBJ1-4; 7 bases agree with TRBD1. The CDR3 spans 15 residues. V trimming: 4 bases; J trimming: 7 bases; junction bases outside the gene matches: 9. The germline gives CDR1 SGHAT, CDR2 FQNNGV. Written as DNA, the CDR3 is TGTGCCAGCAGCTCTTACAGGGGAGTAGTTGAAAAACTGTTTTTT. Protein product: CASSSYRGVVEKLFF.

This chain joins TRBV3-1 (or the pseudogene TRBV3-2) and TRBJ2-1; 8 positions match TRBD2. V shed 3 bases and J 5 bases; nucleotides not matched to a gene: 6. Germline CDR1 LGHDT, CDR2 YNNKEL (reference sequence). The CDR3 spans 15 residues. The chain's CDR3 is CASSQGRGEDNEQFF. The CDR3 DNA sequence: TGTGCCAGCAGCCAGGGGCGGGGGGAGGACAATGAGCAGTTCTTC.

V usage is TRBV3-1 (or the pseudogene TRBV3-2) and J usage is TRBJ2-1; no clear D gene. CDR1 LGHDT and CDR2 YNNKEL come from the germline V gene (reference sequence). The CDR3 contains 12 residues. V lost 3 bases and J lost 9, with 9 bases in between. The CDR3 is CASSQAAFEQFF. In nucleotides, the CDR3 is TGTGCCAGCAGCCAGGCAGCGTTTGAGCAGTTCTTC.

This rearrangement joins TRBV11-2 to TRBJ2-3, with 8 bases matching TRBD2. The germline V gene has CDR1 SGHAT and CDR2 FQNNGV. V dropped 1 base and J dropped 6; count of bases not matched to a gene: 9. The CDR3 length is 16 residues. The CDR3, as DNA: TGTGCCAGCAGCTTAGGTTTCAGCGGGAGTGGTGATACGCAGTATTTT. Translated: CASSLGFSGSGDTQYF.

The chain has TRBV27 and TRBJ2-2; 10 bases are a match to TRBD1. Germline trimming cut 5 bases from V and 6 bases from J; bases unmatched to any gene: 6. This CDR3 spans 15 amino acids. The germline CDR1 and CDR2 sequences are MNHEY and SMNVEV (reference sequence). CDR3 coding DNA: TGTGCCAGCAGTGGGGGGGACAGGGGCTCCGGGGAGCTGTTTTTT. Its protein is CASSGGDRGSGELFF.

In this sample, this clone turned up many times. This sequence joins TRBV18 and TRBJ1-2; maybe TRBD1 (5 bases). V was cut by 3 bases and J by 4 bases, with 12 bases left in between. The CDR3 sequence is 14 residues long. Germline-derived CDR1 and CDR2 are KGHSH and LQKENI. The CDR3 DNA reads TGTGCCAGCTCACCCCCGACAGAGAGCTATGGCTACACCTTC. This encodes CASSPPTESYGYTF.

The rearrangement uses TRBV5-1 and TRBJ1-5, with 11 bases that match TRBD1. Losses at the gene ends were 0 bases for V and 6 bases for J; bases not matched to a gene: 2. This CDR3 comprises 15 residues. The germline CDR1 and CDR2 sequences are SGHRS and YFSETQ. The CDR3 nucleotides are TGCGCCAGCAGCTTGGCCGGGACAGGGGGTCAGCCCCAGCATTTT. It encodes CASSLAGTGGQPQHF.

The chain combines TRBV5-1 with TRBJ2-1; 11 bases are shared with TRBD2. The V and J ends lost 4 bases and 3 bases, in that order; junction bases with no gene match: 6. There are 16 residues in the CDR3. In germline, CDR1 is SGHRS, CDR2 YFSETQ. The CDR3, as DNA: TGCGCCAGCAGCGTCTCGACTAGCGGGGTCTACAATGAGCAGTTCTTC. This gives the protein CASSVSTSGVYNEQFF.